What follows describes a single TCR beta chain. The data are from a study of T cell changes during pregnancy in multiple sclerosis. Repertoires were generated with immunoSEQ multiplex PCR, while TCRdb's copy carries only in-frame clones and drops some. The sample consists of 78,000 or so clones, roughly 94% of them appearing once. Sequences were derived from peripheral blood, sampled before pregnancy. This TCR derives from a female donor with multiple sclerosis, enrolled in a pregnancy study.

The CDR3 bases are TGTGCCAGCAGTGGAGCCCCGACAGGGAATGGCTACACCTTC. This translates into CASSGAPTGNGYTF. This chain uses TRBV6-6 with TRBJ1-2; 7 bases are a match to TRBD1. Germline V gene lookup returns CDR1 MNHNY and CDR2 SVGAGI (reference sequence). The junction had 9 bases not matched to a gene; V was cut back by 5 bases and J by 6 bases. This CDR3 is built from 14 residues.